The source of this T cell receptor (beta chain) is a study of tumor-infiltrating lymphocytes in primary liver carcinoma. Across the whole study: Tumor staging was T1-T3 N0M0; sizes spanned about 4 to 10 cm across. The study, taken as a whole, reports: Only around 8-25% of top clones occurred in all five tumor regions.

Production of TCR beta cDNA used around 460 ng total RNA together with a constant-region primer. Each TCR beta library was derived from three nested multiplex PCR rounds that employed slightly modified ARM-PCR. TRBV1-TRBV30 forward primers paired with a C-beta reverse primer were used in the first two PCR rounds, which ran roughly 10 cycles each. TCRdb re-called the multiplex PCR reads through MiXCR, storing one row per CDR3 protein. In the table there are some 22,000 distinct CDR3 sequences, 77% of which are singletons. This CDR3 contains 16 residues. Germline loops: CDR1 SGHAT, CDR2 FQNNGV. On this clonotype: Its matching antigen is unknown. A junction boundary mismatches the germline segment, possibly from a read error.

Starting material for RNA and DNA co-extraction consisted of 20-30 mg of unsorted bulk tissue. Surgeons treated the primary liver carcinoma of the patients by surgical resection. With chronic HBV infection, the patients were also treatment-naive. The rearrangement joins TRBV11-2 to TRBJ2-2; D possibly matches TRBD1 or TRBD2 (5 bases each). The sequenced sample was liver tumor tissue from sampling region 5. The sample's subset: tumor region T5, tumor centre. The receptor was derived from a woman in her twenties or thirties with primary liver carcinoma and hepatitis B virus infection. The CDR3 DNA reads TGTGCCAGCAGCCTAGCTGGGTTCGCGGACACCGGGGAGCTGATTTTT. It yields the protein CASSLAGFADTGELIF.